Listed below are T cell receptor beta chains from one sample, sequenced in a study of shared clonotypes between healthy human individuals. The data were produced by immunoSEQ multiplex PCR, yet TCRdb's version contains in-frame clones alone and is incomplete. Here the sample spans 600,000 to 750,000 clones, approximately 75% being singletons. The sample was memory CD4+ T cells sorted from blood. These receptors all stem from a woman aged 30 to 39 in good health. The CDR3 runs from the conserved cysteine through the conserved F or W. Fields, in order: J gene, clone size, V gene, D gene, CDR3 protein, CDR3 DNA. A D gene is named only where the DNA matches it firmly. A row's size may be missing; if present it is once, few, many or a size class.

TRBJ2-3 | . | TRBV27 | TRBD2 | CASSRSGSTDTQYF | TGTGCCAGCAGCCGTAGCGGGAGCACAGATACGCAGTATTTT
TRBJ2-1 | . | TRBV7-3 | . | CASSLAEQSSYNEQFF | TGTGCCAGCAGCTTAGCCGAGCAGAGCTCCTACAATGAGCAGTTCTTC
TRBJ2-6 | once | TRBV7-8 | . | CASSLSRSGANVLTF | TGTGCCAGCAGCTTATCTCGCTCTGGGGCCAACGTCCTGACTTTC
TRBJ2-3 | . | TRBV5-1 | . | CASSTYSQLADTQYF | TGCGCCAGCAGCACCTACTCCCAATTGGCAGATACGCAGTATTTT
TRBJ1-1 | . | TRBV6-5 | . | CASWGRGRYAFF | TGTGCCAGTTGGGGTCGGGGGCGCTATGCTTTCTTT
TRBJ2-7 | . | TRBV6-1 | TRBD2 | CASSASGAPYEQYF | TGTGCCAGCAGTGCTAGCGGGGCCCCCTACGAGCAGTACTTC
TRBJ1-4 | . | TRBV5-1 | TRBD1 | CASSRDRESEKLFF | TGCGCCAGCAGCCGAGACAGGGAGAGCGAAAAACTGTTTTTT
TRBJ2-1 | . | TRBV4-1 | TRBD1 | CASSQRDRVGEQFF | TGCGCCAGCAGCCAAAGGGACAGGGTGGGTGAGCAGTTCTTC
TRBJ1-2 | . | TRBV6-1 | . | CASSDGQDYGYTF | TGTGCCAGCAGTGATGGCCAGGACTATGGCTACACCTTC
TRBJ1-2 | . | TRBV19 | . | CASSTVANYGYTF | TGTGCCAGTAGTACGGTAGCTAACTATGGCTACACCTTC
TRBJ2-7 | . | TRBV11-2 | TRBD2 | CASSLGTGGSYEQYF | TGTGCCAGCAGCTTAGGTACGGGGGGCTCCTACGAGCAGTACTTC
TRBJ1-1 | few | TRBV19 | . | CASSIVDTGSTEAFF | TGTGCCAGTAGTATAGTGGACACCGGGTCCACTGAAGCTTTCTTT
TRBJ1-2 | . | TRBV25-1 | . | CASSPETAVLGYGYTF | TGTGCCAGCAGTCCGGAGACAGCCGTTCTAGGCTATGGCTACACCTTC
TRBJ2-1 | . | TRBV7-2 | . | CASSPQRDSWNEQFF | TGTGCCAGCAGCCCTCAGCGAGACTCCTGGAATGAGCAGTTCTTC
TRBJ2-2 | . | TRBV4-1 | . | CASSQTTGRIGELFF | TGCGCCAGCAGCCAAACGACAGGGAGGATCGGGGAGCTGTTTTTT
TRBJ1-2 | . | TRBV11-2 | . | CASSLDLAVLYGYTF | TGTGCCAGCAGCTTAGATCTTGCCGTTCTCTATGGCTACACCTTC
TRBJ2-7 | . | TRBV2 | TRBD1 | CASVELQGAIYEQYF | TGTGCCAGCGTTGAACTTCAGGGGGCTATTTACGAGCAGTACTTC
TRBJ2-1 | . | TRBV25-1 | . | CASSARPGHLSSYNEQFF | TGTGCCAGCAGTGCCCGCCCGGGACACCTAAGCTCCTACAATGAGCAGTTCTTC
TRBJ1-2 | . | TRBV29-1 | . | CSVANSYIGGYTF | TGCAGCGTTGCAAATTCCTACATAGGGGGCTACACCTTC
TRBJ2-2 | . | TRBV5-1 | . | CASRNRTNTGELFF | TGCGCCAGCAGGAACAGAACGAACACCGGGGAGCTGTTTTTT
TRBJ2-4 | . | TRBV4-1 | TRBD1 | CASSQGTGAYIQYF | TGCGCCAGCAGCCAAGGGACAGGGGCTTACATTCAGTACTTC
TRBJ2-6 | few | TRBV5-4 | . | CASSLAHTRTDTF | TGTGCCAGCAGCTTAGCACATACTAGGACCGATACTTTC
TRBJ2-1 | . | TRBV6-5 | . | CASSWGFSRGNEQFF | TGTGCCAGCAGCTGGGGATTTAGCAGGGGCAATGAGCAGTTCTTC
TRBJ2-5 | . | TRBV4-2 | . | CASSQDLRGYQETQYF | TGTGCCAGCAGCCAAGATTTACGGGGCTACCAAGAGACCCAGTACTTC
TRBJ1-2 | once | TRBV6-1 | . | CASIVDLNYGYTF | TGTGCCAGCATTGTAGACCTTAACTATGGCTACACCTTC
TRBJ1-5 | few | TRBV28 | TRBD1 | CASSPDTGGQPQHF | TGTGCCAGCAGTCCAGATACAGGGGGCCAGCCCCAGCATTTT
TRBJ1-2 | . | TRBV19 | TRBD1 | CATRRQGVYGYTF | TGTGCCACCCGGCGACAGGGGGTCTATGGCTACACCTTC
TRBJ2-5 | . | TRBV6-1 | . | CASSAGRIETQYF | TGTGCCAGCAGTGCGGGAAGGATAGAGACCCAGTACTTC
TRBJ2-1 | few | TRBV5-1 | TRBD2 | CASSNALAGANNEQFF | TGCGCCAGCAGCAACGCCTTAGCGGGAGCGAACAATGAGCAGTTCTTC